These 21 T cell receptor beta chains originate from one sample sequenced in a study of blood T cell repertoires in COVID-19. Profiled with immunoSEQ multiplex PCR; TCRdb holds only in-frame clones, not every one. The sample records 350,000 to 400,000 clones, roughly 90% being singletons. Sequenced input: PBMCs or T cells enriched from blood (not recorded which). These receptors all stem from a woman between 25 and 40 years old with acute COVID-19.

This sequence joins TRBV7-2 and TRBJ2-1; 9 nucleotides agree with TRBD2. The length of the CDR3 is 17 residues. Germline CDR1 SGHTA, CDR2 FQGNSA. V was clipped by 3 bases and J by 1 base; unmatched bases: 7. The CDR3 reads CASSLASGGPSYNEQFF. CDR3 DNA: TGTGCCAGCAGCTTGGCCAGCGGGGGGCCTTCCTACAATGAGCAGTTCTTC.

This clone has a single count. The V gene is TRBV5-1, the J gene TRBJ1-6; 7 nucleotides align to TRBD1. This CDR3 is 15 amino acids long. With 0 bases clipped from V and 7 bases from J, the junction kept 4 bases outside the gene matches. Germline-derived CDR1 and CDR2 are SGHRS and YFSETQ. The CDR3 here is CASSLGQGGNSPLHF. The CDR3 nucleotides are TGCGCCAGCAGCTTGGGACAGGGCGGGAATTCACCCCTCCACTTT.

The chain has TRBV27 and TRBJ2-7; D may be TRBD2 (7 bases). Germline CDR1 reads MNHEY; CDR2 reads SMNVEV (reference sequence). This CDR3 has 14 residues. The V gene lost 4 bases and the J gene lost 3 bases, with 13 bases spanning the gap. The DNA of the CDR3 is TGTGCCAGCAGTTCCGGGGGGCAGGGCTACGAGCAGTACTTC. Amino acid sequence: CASSSGGQGYEQYF.

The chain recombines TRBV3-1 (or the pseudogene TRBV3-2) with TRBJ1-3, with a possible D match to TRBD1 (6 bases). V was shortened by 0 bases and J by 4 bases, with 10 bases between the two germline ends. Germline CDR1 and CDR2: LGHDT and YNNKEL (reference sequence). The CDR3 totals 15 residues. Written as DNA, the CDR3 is TGTGCCAGCAGCCAAGACCCCGGACAGGGAAACACCATATATTTT. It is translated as CASSQDPGQGNTIYF.

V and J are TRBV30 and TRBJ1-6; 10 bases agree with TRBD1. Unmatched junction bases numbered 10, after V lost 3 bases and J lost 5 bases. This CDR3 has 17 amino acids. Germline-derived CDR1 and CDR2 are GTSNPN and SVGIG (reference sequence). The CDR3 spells CAWRLPGQGRNNSPLHF. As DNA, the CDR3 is TGTGCCTGGAGACTACCGGGACAGGGGAGGAATAATTCACCCCTCCACTTT.

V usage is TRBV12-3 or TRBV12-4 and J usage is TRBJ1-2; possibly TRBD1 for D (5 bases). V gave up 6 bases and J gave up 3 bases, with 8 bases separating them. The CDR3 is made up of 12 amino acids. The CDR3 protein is CASRAGHYGYTF. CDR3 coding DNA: TGTGCCAGCAGAGCGGGGCACTATGGCTACACCTTC.

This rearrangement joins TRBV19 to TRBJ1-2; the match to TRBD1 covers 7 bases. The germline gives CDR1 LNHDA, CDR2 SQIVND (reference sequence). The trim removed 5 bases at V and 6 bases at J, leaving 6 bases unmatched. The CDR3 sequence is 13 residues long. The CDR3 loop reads CASSPGTADGYTF. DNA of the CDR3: TGTGCCAGTAGTCCCGGGACAGCGGATGGCTACACCTTC.

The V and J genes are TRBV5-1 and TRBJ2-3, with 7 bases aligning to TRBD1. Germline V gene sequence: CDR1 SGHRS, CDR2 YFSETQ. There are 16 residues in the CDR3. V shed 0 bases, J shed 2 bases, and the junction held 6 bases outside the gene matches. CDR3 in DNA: TGCGCCAGCAGCTTGGGTGGGACAGAGATCACAGATACGCAGTATTTT. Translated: CASSLGGTEITDTQYF.

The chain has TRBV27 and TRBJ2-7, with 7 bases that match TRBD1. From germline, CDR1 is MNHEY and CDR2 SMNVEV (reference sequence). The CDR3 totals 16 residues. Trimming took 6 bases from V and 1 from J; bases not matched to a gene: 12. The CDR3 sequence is CASRKQTGAGSYEQYF. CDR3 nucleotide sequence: TGTGCCAGCAGAAAACAAACAGGGGCCGGGTCCTACGAGCAGTACTTC.

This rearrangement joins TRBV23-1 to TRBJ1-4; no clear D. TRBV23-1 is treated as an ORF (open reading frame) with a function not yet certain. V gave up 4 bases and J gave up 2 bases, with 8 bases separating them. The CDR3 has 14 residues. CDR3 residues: CASSPTRTNEKLFF. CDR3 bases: TGCGCCAGCAGTCCCACCCGGACTAATGAAAAACTGTTTTTT.

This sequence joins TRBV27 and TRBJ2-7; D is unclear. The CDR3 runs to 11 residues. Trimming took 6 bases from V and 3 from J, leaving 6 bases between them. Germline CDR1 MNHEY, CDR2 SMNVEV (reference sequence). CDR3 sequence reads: CASSADYEQYF. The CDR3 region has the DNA TGTGCCAGCAGCGCAGACTACGAGCAGTACTTC.

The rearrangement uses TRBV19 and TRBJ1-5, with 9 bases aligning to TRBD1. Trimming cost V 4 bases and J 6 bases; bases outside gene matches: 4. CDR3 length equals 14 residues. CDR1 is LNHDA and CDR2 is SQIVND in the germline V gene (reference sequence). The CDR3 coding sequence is TGTGCCAGTAGTACCGGGACAGGGCTTCAGCCCCAGCATTTT. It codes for CASSTGTGLQPQHF.

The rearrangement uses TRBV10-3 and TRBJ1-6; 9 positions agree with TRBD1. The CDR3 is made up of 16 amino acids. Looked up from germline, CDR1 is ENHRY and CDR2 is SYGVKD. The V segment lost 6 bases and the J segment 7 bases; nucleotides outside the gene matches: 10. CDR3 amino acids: CAISPWGTGSNSPLHF. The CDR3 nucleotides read TGTGCCATCAGCCCCTGGGGGACAGGGTCGAATTCACCCCTCCACTTT.

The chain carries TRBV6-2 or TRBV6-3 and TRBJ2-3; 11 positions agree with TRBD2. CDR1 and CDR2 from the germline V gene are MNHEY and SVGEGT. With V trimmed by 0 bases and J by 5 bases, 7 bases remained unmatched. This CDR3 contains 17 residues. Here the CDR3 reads CASSYSNSGGAGDTQYF. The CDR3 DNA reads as TGTGCCAGCAGTTACTCGAATAGCGGGGGGGCCGGAGATACGCAGTATTTT.

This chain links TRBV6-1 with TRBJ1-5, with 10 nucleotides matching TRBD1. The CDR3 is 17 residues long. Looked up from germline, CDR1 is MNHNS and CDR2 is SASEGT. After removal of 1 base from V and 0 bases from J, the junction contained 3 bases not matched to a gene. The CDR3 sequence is CASSEVGQGHSNQPQHF. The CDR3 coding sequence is TGTGCCAGCAGTGAAGTGGGACAGGGGCATAGCAATCAGCCCCAGCATTTT.

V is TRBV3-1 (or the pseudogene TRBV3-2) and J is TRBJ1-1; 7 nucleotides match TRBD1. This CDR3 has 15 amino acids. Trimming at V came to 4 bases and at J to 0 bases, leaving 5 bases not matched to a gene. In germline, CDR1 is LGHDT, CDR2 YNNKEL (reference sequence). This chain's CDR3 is CASSPNRGMNTEAFF. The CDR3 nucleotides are TGTGCCAGCAGCCCCAACAGGGGCATGAACACTGAAGCTTTCTTT.

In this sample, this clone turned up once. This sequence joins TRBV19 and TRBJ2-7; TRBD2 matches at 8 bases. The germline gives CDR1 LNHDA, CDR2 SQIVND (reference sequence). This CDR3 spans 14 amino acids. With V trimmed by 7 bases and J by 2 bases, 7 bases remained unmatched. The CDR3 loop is CASMEKRGPYEQYF. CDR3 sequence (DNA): TGTGCCAGTATGGAAAAGCGGGGGCCCTACGAGCAGTACTTC.

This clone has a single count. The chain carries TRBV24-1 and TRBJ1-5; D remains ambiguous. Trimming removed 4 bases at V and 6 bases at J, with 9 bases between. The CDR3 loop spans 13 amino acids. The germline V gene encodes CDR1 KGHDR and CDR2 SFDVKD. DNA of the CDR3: TGTGCCACCAGTGAGTCCACGCGTCAGCCCCAGCATTTT. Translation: CATSESTRQPQHF.

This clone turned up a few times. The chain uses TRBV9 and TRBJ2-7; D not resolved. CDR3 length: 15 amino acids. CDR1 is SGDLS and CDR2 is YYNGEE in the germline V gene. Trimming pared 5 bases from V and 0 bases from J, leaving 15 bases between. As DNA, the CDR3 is TGTGCCAGCAGTCCTAGAGGCCTGAGCTCCTACGAGCAGTACTTC. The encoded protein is CASSPRGLSSYEQYF.

CDR3 region: CASSVATDSGNTIYF. Here the CDR3 DNA reads TGTGCCAGCAGCGTAGCCACAGACTCTGGAAACACCATATATTTT. The chain carries TRBV9 and TRBJ1-3; D is unclear. Looked up from germline, CDR1 is SGDLS and CDR2 is YYNGEE. CDR3 length: 15 residues. V shed 0 bases and J shed 0 bases, with 7 bases lying between them.

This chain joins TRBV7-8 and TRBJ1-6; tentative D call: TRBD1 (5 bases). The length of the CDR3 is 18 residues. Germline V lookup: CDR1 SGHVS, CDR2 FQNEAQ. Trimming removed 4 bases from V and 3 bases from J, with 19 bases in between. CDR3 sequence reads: CASSSMGRGVGYNSPLHF. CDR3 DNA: TGTGCCAGCAGCTCCATGGGCCGGGGGGTTGGCTATAATTCACCCCTCCACTTT.